The 29 T cell receptor beta chains in this list originate from one sample, sequenced in a study of blood T cell repertoires in COVID-19. Profiled with immunoSEQ multiplex PCR; TCRdb holds only in-frame clones, not every one. The data contain approximately 300,000 clones, around 87% of them seen just once; the ten biggest clones take up roughly 2.4%. Sequencing used peripheral blood. The receptors here all came from a woman aged 45-65 years who had recovered from COVID-19.

This sequence joins TRBV27 and TRBJ2-7; 13 bases are a match to TRBD2. V lost 2 bases and J lost 7; bases outside the gene matches: 5. Germline lookup yields CDR1 MNHEY and CDR2 SMNVEV (reference sequence). This CDR3 has 15 amino acids. The CDR3 sequence is CASSLGLAGVGEQYF. DNA of the CDR3: TGTGCCAGCAGTTTAGGACTAGCGGGAGTGGGGGAGCAGTACTTC.

This rearrangement joins TRBV28 to TRBJ1-6; D is perhaps TRBD1 (5 bases). Trimming removed 7 bases at V and 7 bases at J, with 14 bases between. Per germline, CDR1 MDHEN and CDR2 SYDVKM. This CDR3 region has 14 residues. CDR3 bases: TGTGCCAGCATTCCCGCCAGGGTAAATTCACCCCTCCACTTT. Its translation is CASIPARVNSPLHF.

The rearrangement links TRBV28 to TRBJ1-2, with 7 bases that match TRBD1. Trimming took 6 bases from V and 6 from J; bases not matched to a gene: 4. The CDR3 is 12 amino acids. Germline V gene lookup returns CDR1 MDHEN and CDR2 SYDVKM. Here the CDR3 DNA reads TGTGCCAGCAGAAGGACAGGTCATGGCTACACCTTC. It is translated as CASRRTGHGYTF.

The chain carries TRBV10-3 and TRBJ1-4; D gene unclear. Germline CDR1 is ENHRY and CDR2 is SYGVKD. The CDR3 sequence is 15 residues long. Trimming shortened V by 1 base and J by 5 bases, and 11 bases separated the two germline ends. As DNA, the CDR3 is TGTGCCATCAGTGAGTTTTCGGGTCCCAATGAAAAACTGTTTTTT. This encodes CAISEFSGPNEKLFF.

The V call is TRBV7-8, the J call TRBJ1-4, with D possibly matching TRBD1 (5 bases). The CDR3 loop spans 15 amino acids. Germline V lookup: CDR1 SGHVS, CDR2 FQNEAQ. V dropped 7 bases and J dropped 2 bases, with 14 bases sitting between them. This chain's CDR3 is CASTPYTGTNEKLFF. As DNA, the CDR3 is TGTGCCAGCACCCCCTACACAGGCACTAATGAAAAACTGTTTTTT.

The chain has TRBV27 and TRBJ1-4, with 7 bases that match TRBD1. The germline CDR1 and CDR2 sequences are MNHEY and SMNVEV (reference sequence). The J segment lost 3 bases and the V segment lost 4 bases, leaving 8 bases of the junction unmatched. The CDR3 is made up of 16 amino acids. The CDR3: CASSWDRRTANEKLFF. The DNA of the CDR3 is TGTGCCAGCAGTTGGGACAGACGAACAGCTAATGAAAAACTGTTTTTT. Together with reference TRBV27 and TRBJ1-4, the CDR3 gives the full variable domain: EAQVTQNPRYLITVTGKKLTVTCSQNMNHEYMSWYRQDPGLGLRQIYYSMNVEVTDKGDVPEGYKVSRKEKRNFPLILESPSPNQTSLYFCASSWDRRTANEKLFFGSGTQLSVL.

This chain uses TRBV4-1 with TRBJ2-7; a weak D match, TRBD2 (6 bases). V lost 5 bases and J 3 bases, leaving 14 bases between the germline ends. CDR1 and CDR2 (germline): MGHRA, YSYEKL. This CDR3 has 14 residues. CDR3 residues: CASSVGTGSYEQYF. DNA for the CDR3: TGCGCCAGCAGCGTCGGGACTGGGAGCTACGAGCAGTACTTC.

In this sample, this clone turned up once. This chain connects TRBV7-9 to TRBJ2-7, with 8 nucleotides matching TRBD2. Germline V gene lookup returns CDR1 SEHNR and CDR2 FQNEAQ (reference sequence). J gave up 0 bases and V 4 bases, and 5 bases lay outside the gene matches. The CDR3 is 15 residues long. CDR3 DNA: TGTGCCAGCAGCTCCCGGGCGGGGGGCTCCTACGAGCAGTACTTC. It specifies CASSSRAGGSYEQYF. Full variable domain (rest looked up from reference TRBV7-9 and TRBJ2-7): DTGVSQNPRHKITKRGQNVTFRCDPISEHNRLYWYRQTLGQGPEFLTYFQNEAQLEKSRLLSDRFSAERPKGSFSTLEIQRTEQGDSAMYLCASSSRAGGSYEQYFGPGTRLTVT.

The chain recombines TRBV2 with TRBJ1-1; 9 positions agree with TRBD1. This CDR3 has 16 residues. The germline CDR1 and CDR2 sequences are SNHLY and FYNNEI. V lost 6 bases, J lost 1 base, and 9 bases stayed unmatched. Here the CDR3 reads CASRGTGIIGNTEAFF. CDR3 coding DNA: TGTGCCAGCAGGGGGACAGGGATTATTGGGAACACTGAAGCTTTCTTT. The full variable domain, rest sourced from reference TRBV2 and TRBJ1-1, is EPEVTQTPSHQVTQMGQEVILRCVPISNHLYFYWYRQILGQKVEFLVSFYNNEISEKSEIFDDQFSVERPDGSNFTLKIRSTKLEDSAMYFCASRGTGIIGNTEAFFGQGTRLTVV.

This clone was counted once. The chain carries TRBV7-2 and TRBJ2-4; TRBD2 agrees at 8 bases. The CDR3 spans 15 residues. Per germline, CDR1 SGHTA and CDR2 FQGNSA. Trimming removed 5 bases from V and 4 bases from J; junction bases left unmatched: 7. The CDR3 sequence is CASSAPGLGKNIQYF. For the CDR3, the DNA is TGTGCCAGCAGCGCACCGGGACTAGGGAAAAACATTCAGTACTTC.

The chain uses TRBV7-2 and TRBJ2-5; TRBD2 aligns across 9 bases. The CDR3 is made up of 14 amino acids. The ends lost 2 bases at V and 5 bases at J; junction bases unmatched: 3. CDR1 is SGHTA and CDR2 is FQGNSA in the germline V gene. The CDR3: CASSLFGLAETQYF. CDR3 nucleotide sequence: TGTGCCAGCAGCTTATTTGGACTAGCGGAGACCCAGTACTTC.

The chain couples TRBV7-3 to TRBJ1-4; D ambiguous. The CDR3 has 13 amino acids. Per the germline V gene, CDR1 is SGHTA and CDR2 is FQGTGA. Between the trimmed V and J ends, which lost 5 bases and 10 bases, there was a span of 14 bases. The CDR3 is CASSAGPSRKLFF. DNA of the CDR3: TGTGCCAGCAGCGCGGGCCCCTCGAGAAAACTGTTTTTT.

The chain recombines TRBV11-2 with TRBJ2-5; 7 nucleotides match TRBD1. The CDR3 consists of 15 residues. Germline V gene data show CDR1 as SGHAT and CDR2 as FQNNGV. The J segment lost 4 bases and the V segment lost 4 bases, leaving 9 bases of the junction unmatched. The CDR3 protein is CASSSRGGPGETQYF. CDR3 DNA sequence: TGTGCCAGCAGCTCCCGAGGGGGCCCCGGAGAGACCCAGTACTTC.

The chain recombines TRBV28 with TRBJ2-2; 7 positions agree with TRBD2. This CDR3 has 15 residues. J lost 4 bases, V lost 2 bases, and 4 bases had no gene match. Germline loops: CDR1 MDHEN, CDR2 SYDVKM. CDR3 in amino acids: CASSLSGMSTGELFF. Written as DNA, the CDR3 is TGTGCCAGCAGTTTAAGCGGGATGAGCACCGGGGAGCTGTTTTTT.

This rearrangement joins TRBV3-1 (or the pseudogene TRBV3-2) to TRBJ1-2; D is ambiguous. The V and J ends lost 0 bases and 8 bases respectively, with 7 bases between them. The CDR3 contains 12 residues. Germline loops: CDR1 LGHDT, CDR2 YNNKEL (reference sequence). The CDR3: CASSQDLRGYTF. For the CDR3, the DNA is TGTGCCAGCAGCCAAGATTTGAGGGGCTACACCTTC.

The chain is built from TRBV2 and TRBJ2-2, with D possibly being TRBD2 (5 bases). Trimming stripped 4 bases from V and 7 bases from J, with 34 bases between. The CDR3 totals 21 residues. In germline, CDR1 is SNHLY, CDR2 FYNNEI. As DNA, the CDR3 is TGTGCCAGCAGTGTCCGGATTAACTATCCGAGAGGGATTGACGTGGTCGGGGAGCTGTTTTTT. It is translated as CASSVRINYPRGIDVVGELFF.

V usage is TRBV9 and J usage is TRBJ2-5; tentatively, D is TRBD2 (5 bases). Per germline, CDR1 SGDLS and CDR2 YYNGEE. The CDR3 has 16 residues. V dropped 5 bases and J dropped 5 bases, with 22 bases sitting between them. Here the CDR3 reads CASSVSQSGMGETQYF. CDR3 DNA: TGTGCCAGCAGTGTGAGCCAGAGCGGTATGGGGGAGACCCAGTACTTC.

This rearrangement joins TRBV24-1 to TRBJ2-1; 8 nucleotides line up with TRBD1. This CDR3 comprises 19 residues. Germline values: CDR1 KGHDR, CDR2 SFDVKD. V shed 2 bases, J shed 8 bases, and the junction held 19 bases outside the gene matches. The CDR3 DNA sequence: TGTGCCACCAGTGATTATCGCTTGGGGCAGGGGGCTGAGGTGGATGAGCAGTTCTTC. It yields the protein CATSDYRLGQGAEVDEQFF.

This chain connects TRBV24-1 to TRBJ2-5; TRBD1 agrees at 7 bases. Germline CDR1 reads KGHDR; CDR2 reads SFDVKD. The CDR3 covers 15 residues. J lost 5 bases, V lost 2 bases, and 7 bases had no gene match. The CDR3 sequence is CATSDSKGAAETQYF. CDR3 DNA: TGTGCCACCAGTGATTCAAAGGGGGCGGCGGAGACCCAGTACTTC.

CDR3 DNA: TGTGCCATCGAGGGGGACGGGGCTTCACCCCTCCACTTT. This gives the protein CAIEGDGASPLHF. The rearrangement links TRBV7-9 to TRBJ1-6; possibly TRBD1 for D (6 bases). In germline, CDR1 is SEHNR, CDR2 FQNEAQ (reference sequence). Trimming removed 10 bases at V and 9 bases at J, with 16 bases between. The CDR3 loop spans 13 amino acids.

DNA for the CDR3: TGTGCTAGTGGTTTGGGTAACTCTGGAAACACCATATATTTT. Encoded protein: CASGLGNSGNTIYF. The chain uses TRBV12-5 and TRBJ1-3; no reliable D call. Trimming removed 1 base from V and 0 bases from J, with 4 bases in between. The CDR3 sequence is 14 residues long. Germline values: CDR1 LGHNT, CDR2 FRNRAP.

This clone appeared a single time. The V and J genes are TRBV3-1 (or the pseudogene TRBV3-2) and TRBJ2-1, with 9 bases aligning to TRBD1. The trim removed 6 bases at V and 9 bases at J, leaving 6 bases unmatched. This CDR3 has 13 residues. Germline CDR1 and CDR2: LGHDT and YNNKEL (reference sequence). CDR3 DNA: TGTGCCAGCAGGTCGACAGGGGGAGGTGAGCAGTTCTTC. The encoded protein is CASRSTGGGEQFF.

This clone was seen a few times. The chain uses TRBV30 and TRBJ2-1; TRBD2 aligns across 14 bases. The trim removed 5 bases at V and 6 bases at J, leaving 6 bases unmatched. The CDR3 runs 15 residues. CDR1 GTSNPN and CDR2 SVGIG come from the germline V gene (reference sequence). CDR3 in DNA: TGTGCCTGGGAGACTAGCGGGAGGGTCGGCAATGAGCAGTTCTTC. Amino acid sequence: CAWETSGRVGNEQFF.

The gene calls are TRBV29-1 and TRBJ2-3; 9 bases align to TRBD2. Germline V gene data show CDR1 as SQVTM and CDR2 as ANQGSEA. V shed 8 bases, J shed 6 bases, and the junction held 12 bases outside the gene matches. The CDR3 spans 14 residues. In DNA form, the CDR3 reads TGCAGCTCCGGGAGCGGGGGGTACCTGGATACGCAGTATTTT. Protein product: CSSGSGGYLDTQYF.

The J gene is TRBJ2-5, the V gene TRBV29-1; D is perhaps TRBD1 (6 bases). This CDR3 is 12 amino acids long. V was clipped by 4 bases and J by 9 bases, with 15 bases between them. From germline, CDR1 is SQVTM and CDR2 ANQGSEA. The DNA of the CDR3 is TGCAGCGTTGGGCAGGGGCGCTGGGCCCAGTACTTC. It yields the protein CSVGQGRWAQYF.

This chain links TRBV28 with TRBJ1-1; D ambiguous. The CDR3 spans 12 residues. Between the trimmed V and J ends, which lost 6 bases and 5 bases, there was a span of 10 bases. Germline V gives CDR1 MDHEN, CDR2 SYDVKM. The CDR3 DNA follows: TGTGCCAGCAGAAAATTAAAAACTGAAGCTTTCTTT. Translated, it gives CASRKLKTEAFF.

The chain couples TRBV30 to TRBJ1-1; 7 bases agree with TRBD1. V was clipped by 8 bases and J by 3 bases; unmatched bases: 6. The CDR3 has 12 amino acids. The germline CDR1 and CDR2 sequences are GTSNPN and SVGIG (reference sequence). The CDR3 DNA sequence: TGTGCCCGTACAGGGGAGGACACTGAAGCTTTCTTT. Translated, it gives CARTGEDTEAFF.

J is TRBJ2-1 and V is TRBV10-3; the match to TRBD2 covers 15 bases. The germline V gene has CDR1 ENHRY and CDR2 SYGVKD. J was trimmed by 0 bases and V by 11 bases; bases with no gene match: 5. This CDR3 comprises 16 residues. The CDR3 DNA sequence: TGTGCCTCTGGACTAGCGGGAGGGAGCTCCTACAATGAGCAGTTCTTC. Translating gives CASGLAGGSSYNEQFF.

The V gene is TRBV10-3, the J gene TRBJ2-7, with D possibly being TRBD2 (5 bases). The CDR3 has 13 amino acids. The V and J ends lost 5 bases and 2 bases respectively, with 10 bases between them. Germline V lookup: CDR1 ENHRY, CDR2 SYGVKD. In DNA, the CDR3 is TGTGCCATCAGTAGGACTGGAACCTACGAGCAGTACTTC. Translation: CAISRTGTYEQYF.